Listed below are T cell receptor beta chains from one sample, sequenced in a study of T-cell reconstitution after alpha-beta-depleted transplantation in children. TCRdb passed the PCR reads through MiXCR, listing each CDR3 protein once. Of around 370,000 distinct CDR3 sequences in the sample, about a tenth were seen once. The specimen was PBMCs from the stem cell graft donor, collected from the stem cell graft. The source of these receptors is a human donor who donated a stem cell graft to a child with acute lymphoblastic leukemia. Each CDR3 is given with its conserved first and last residue. The order of the fields is J gene, clone size, V gene, CDR3 length, D gene, CDR3 protein, CDR3 DNA. D genes are given only for firm matches. The size of a clone is reported for some rows only, either as once, few or many, or as a class for expanded clones.

j_call: TRBJ1-5
clone_size: few
v_call: TRBV24-1
cdr3_length: 14
d_call: -
cdr3_aa: CATSDPGEDQPQHF
cdr3_nt: TGTGCCACCAGTGACCCGGGAGAAGATCAGCCCCAGCATTTT

j_call: TRBJ2-1
clone_size: -
v_call: TRBV5-1
cdr3_length: 15
d_call: TRBD2
cdr3_aa: CASSQGLGGYNEQFF
cdr3_nt: TGCGCCAGCAGCCAGGGACTAGGAGGATACAATGAGCAGTTCTTC

j_call: TRBJ2-7
clone_size: many
v_call: TRBV4-3
cdr3_length: 15
d_call: -
cdr3_aa: CASSQESTDSYEQYF
cdr3_nt: TGCGCCAGCAGCCAAGAATCGACAGACTCCTACGAGCAGTACTTC

j_call: TRBJ2-1
clone_size: -
v_call: TRBV20-1
cdr3_length: 15
d_call: TRBD2
cdr3_aa: CSARAGTSGGKEQFF
cdr3_nt: TGCAGTGCTAGAGCCGGGACTAGCGGGGGGAAGGAGCAGTTCTTC

j_call: TRBJ2-1
clone_size: -
v_call: TRBV4-3
cdr3_length: 16
d_call: -
cdr3_aa: CASSQERTAAYNEQFF
cdr3_nt: TGCGCCAGCAGCCAAGAACGAACGGCGGCCTACAATGAGCAGTTCTTC

j_call: TRBJ2-5
clone_size: few
v_call: TRBV28
cdr3_length: 15
d_call: -
cdr3_aa: CASTEPGLGQETQYF
cdr3_nt: TGTGCCAGCACCGAACCAGGGCTGGGACAAGAGACCCAGTACTTC

j_call: TRBJ1-1
clone_size: -
v_call: TRBV6-5
cdr3_length: 15
d_call: TRBD1
cdr3_aa: CASSYDRVMNTEAFF
cdr3_nt: TGTGCCAGCAGTTACGACAGGGTAATGAACACTGAAGCTTTCTTT

j_call: TRBJ2-7
clone_size: few
v_call: TRBV20-1
cdr3_length: 13
d_call: TRBD2
cdr3_aa: CSAGLAGDYEQYF
cdr3_nt: TGCAGTGCTGGGCTAGCGGGAGATTACGAGCAGTACTTC

j_call: TRBJ1-1
clone_size: many
v_call: TRBV15
cdr3_length: 17
d_call: -
cdr3_aa: CATSRDSGGGLNTEAFF
cdr3_nt: TGTGCCACCAGCAGAGATTCCGGGGGCGGGTTGAACACTGAAGCTTTCTTT

j_call: TRBJ1-1
clone_size: few
v_call: TRBV29-1
cdr3_length: 16
d_call: TRBD1
cdr3_aa: CSVYIRTGVWDTEAFF
cdr3_nt: TGCAGCGTCTACATCCGGACAGGGGTGTGGGACACTGAAGCTTTCTTT

j_call: TRBJ2-7
clone_size: -
v_call: TRBV3-1
cdr3_length: 15
d_call: -
cdr3_aa: CASSQAGTDRDEQYF
cdr3_nt: TGTGCCAGCAGCCAAGCCGGGACGGACAGAGACGAGCAGTACTTC

j_call: TRBJ2-3
clone_size: few
v_call: TRBV4-3
cdr3_length: 18
d_call: TRBD1
cdr3_aa: CASSQDEGTGGYTDTQYF
cdr3_nt: TGCGCCAGCAGCCAAGATGAGGGGACAGGAGGATACACAGATACGCAGTATTTT

j_call: TRBJ2-5
clone_size: -
v_call: TRBV7-6
cdr3_length: 15
d_call: -
cdr3_aa: CASSYSPGEKETQYF
cdr3_nt: TGTGCCAGCAGCTACAGCCCCGGAGAGAAAGAGACCCAGTACTTC

j_call: TRBJ2-1
clone_size: many
v_call: TRBV11-1
cdr3_length: 15
d_call: TRBD1
cdr3_aa: CASSRGQGAYNEQFF
cdr3_nt: TGTGCCAGCAGCCGGGGACAGGGCGCGTACAATGAGCAGTTCTTC

j_call: TRBJ2-6
clone_size: medium-sized
v_call: TRBV20-1
cdr3_length: 15
d_call: -
cdr3_aa: CSAGGALSGANVLTF
cdr3_nt: TGCAGTGCTGGGGGGGCCCTTTCTGGGGCCAACGTCCTGACTTTC

j_call: TRBJ1-2
clone_size: -
v_call: TRBV29-1
cdr3_length: 15
d_call: TRBD1
cdr3_aa: CSVGDRGVANYGYTF
cdr3_nt: TGCAGCGTCGGGGACAGGGGTGTAGCTAACTATGGCTACACCTTC

j_call: TRBJ1-6
clone_size: few
v_call: TRBV5-5
cdr3_length: 16
d_call: -
cdr3_aa: CASSLDTSSYNSPLHF
cdr3_nt: TGTGCCAGCAGCCTGGACACGAGCTCCTATAATTCACCCCTCCACTTT

j_call: TRBJ1-2
clone_size: many
v_call: TRBV4-1
cdr3_length: 15
d_call: TRBD1
cdr3_aa: CASRLSTGAFYGYTF
cdr3_nt: TGCGCCAGCAGGCTGAGTACAGGGGCCTTCTATGGCTACACCTTC

j_call: TRBJ2-4
clone_size: -
v_call: TRBV18
cdr3_length: 15
d_call: -
cdr3_aa: CASSPEGATGDIQYF
cdr3_nt: TGTGCCAGCTCACCCGAGGGGGCTACGGGGGACATTCAGTACTTC

j_call: TRBJ2-1
clone_size: few
v_call: TRBV19
cdr3_length: 13
d_call: -
cdr3_aa: CASSRQSYNEQFF
cdr3_nt: TGTGCCAGTAGTAGACAGTCTTACAATGAGCAGTTCTTC

j_call: TRBJ2-1
clone_size: -
v_call: TRBV12-3/TRBV12-4
cdr3_length: 15
d_call: -
cdr3_aa: CASRPDAGPYNEQFF
cdr3_nt: TGTGCCAGCAGACCTGATGCGGGTCCCTACAATGAGCAGTTCTTC

j_call: TRBJ2-2
clone_size: -
v_call: TRBV20-1
cdr3_length: 15
d_call: TRBD2
cdr3_aa: CSARDYAGDTGELFF
cdr3_nt: TGCAGTGCTAGAGATTATGCGGGAGACACCGGGGAGCTGTTTTTT

j_call: TRBJ2-7
clone_size: few
v_call: TRBV27
cdr3_length: 14
d_call: -
cdr3_aa: CASSFSRGAYEQYF
cdr3_nt: TGTGCCAGCAGTTTTAGTAGGGGGGCCTACGAGCAGTACTTC

j_call: TRBJ1-1
clone_size: -
v_call: TRBV29-1
cdr3_length: 13
d_call: TRBD1
cdr3_aa: CSVLLGGGTEAFF
cdr3_nt: TGCAGCGTTCTTTTAGGGGGCGGGACTGAAGCTTTCTTT